This is a list of T cell receptor beta chains from one sample in a study of cytomegalovirus exposure and HLA in healthy donors. Only in-frame clones appear in the TCRdb table, and some are missing; sequencing was by immunoSEQ multiplex PCR. The data hold about 160,000 clones, with around 77% observed a single time. The source material was PBMCs. The receptor set was obtained from a woman in her thirties in good health and CMV-seronegative. Each CDR3 is given with its conserved first and last residue. D genes are given only for firm matches. Clone size, where shown, is once, few, many, or a class for clones that have expanded.

>TRBJ2-7|-|-|TRBV15
TGTGCCACCAGCGTCGGGGGTCCGTCCTACGAGCAGTACTTC
CATSVGGPSYEQYF
>TRBJ2-7|-|-|TRBV30
TGTGCCTGGAGTGTACCGGTTCTCTGGAGCTACGAGCAGTACTTC
CAWSVPVLWSYEQYF
>TRBJ1-1|-|-|TRBV29-1
TGCAGCGTTCAACAGATGAACACTGAAGCTTTCTTT
CSVQQMNTEAFF
>TRBJ2-4|-|-|TRBV5-1
TGCGCCGCCCTAAGTAGAATAGCCAAAAACATTCAGTACTTC
CAALSRIAKNIQYF
>TRBJ2-5|-|TRBD2|TRBV6-5
TGTGCCAGCAGTTGGGGGACTAGCGGGGGAGAGACCCAGTACTTC
CASSWGTSGGETQYF
>TRBJ1-1|-|-|TRBV6-5
TGTGCCAGCAGTTACTTAGGGACACAGAACACTGAAGCTTTCTTT
CASSYLGTQNTEAFF
>TRBJ1-1|once|-|TRBV29-1
TGCAGCGTTGAGTTGAGAATGAACACTGAAGCTTTCTTT
CSVELRMNTEAFF
>TRBJ1-4|-|-|TRBV6-5
TGTGCCAGCAGTTTCCGAGGGTACGGTGAAAAACTGTTTTTT
CASSFRGYGEKLFF
>TRBJ1-1|few|-|TRBV13
TGTGCCAGCAGCTTCCTTCGCGGGACTGAAGCTTTCTTT
CASSFLRGTEAFF
>TRBJ2-7|-|-|TRBV7-8
TGTGCCAGCAAGGAGAAGACGGCATACGAGCAGTACTTC
CASKEKTAYEQYF
>TRBJ2-4|few|-|TRBV14
TGTGCCAGCAGCTACAACAACCGGGTCCAGTACTTC
CASSYNNRVQYF
>TRBJ2-1|-|TRBD2|TRBV4-1
TGCGCCAGCAGCTCAGATGGCGGGGGGGCCCTGTACAATGAGCAGTTCTTC
CASSSDGGGALYNEQFF
>TRBJ2-2|-|-|TRBV7-3
TGTGCCAGCAGACCGACTAGTACGGCCGGGGAGCTGTTTTTT
CASRPTSTAGELFF
>TRBJ2-1|-|-|TRBV4-1
TGCGCCAGCAGGCACCACACTAGCACCTACAATGAGCAGTTCTTC
CASRHHTSTYNEQFF
>TRBJ2-5|-|TRBD1|TRBV5-1
TGCGCCAGCAGCTGGGGACAGGAGGAAGAGCAGTACTTC
CASSWGQEEEQYF
>TRBJ2-1|few|-|TRBV29-1
TGCAGCGTTGGGGAGTACCCTAACAATGAGCAGTTCTTC
CSVGEYPNNEQFF
>TRBJ2-5|-|TRBD1|TRBV28
TGTGCCAGCAAGGGGGCGAATAAAGAGACCCAGTACTTC
CASKGANKETQYF
>TRBJ1-1|-|TRBD1|TRBV5-4
TGTGCCAGCATCTTGGGACAGGGAGGCGACGGGAACACTGAAGCTTTCTTT
CASILGQGGDGNTEAFF
>TRBJ2-5|-|-|TRBV20-1
TGCAGTGAGGGACTTGGAGAGACCCAGTACTTC
CSEGLGETQYF
>TRBJ1-1|-|-|TRBV19
TGTGCCAGCGGTATCACAACAGGAAGGATGAACACTGAAGCTTTCTTT
CASGITTGRMNTEAFF
>TRBJ1-3|-|TRBD1|TRBV5-1
TGCGCCAGCAGCCCCAACCCGCTAGGGACAGTTGGAAACACCATATATTTT
CASSPNPLGTVGNTIYF
>TRBJ2-6|-|-|TRBV6-5
TGTGCCAGCAGTTACGAAGCATCCTCTGGGGCCAACGTCCTGACTTTC
CASSYEASSGANVLTF
>TRBJ1-3|-|-|TRBV7-2
TGTGCCAGCAGCTTAGGAACAGGGACTGGAAACACCATATATTTT
CASSLGTGTGNTIYF
>TRBJ1-5|-|-|TRBV5-6
TGTGCCAGCAGCGACCTGCAGGGCAATCAGCCCCAGCATTTT
CASSDLQGNQPQHF
>TRBJ1-1|-|-|TRBV2
TGTGCCAGCAGAGCTGGGCCCAACACTGAAGCTTTCTTT
CASRAGPNTEAFF
>TRBJ1-6|-|TRBD1|TRBV6-1
TGTGCCAGCAGTGAGCTCCCGGGACAGGGGAATTCACCCCTCCACTTT
CASSELPGQGNSPLHF
>TRBJ1-1|-|-|TRBV5-6
TGTGCCAGCAGCCCAGGGGACACTGAAGCTTTCTTT
CASSPGDTEAFF
>TRBJ1-5|-|TRBD1|TRBV27
TGTGCCAGCAGTGGACAGGGGCAGCCCCAGCATTTT
CASSGQGQPQHF
>TRBJ1-5|-|-|TRBV6-5
TGTGCCAGCAGTCCAAATAGCAATCAGCCCCAGCATTTT
CASSPNSNQPQHF